A selection of T cell receptor beta chains follows, all from one sample in a study of CD8 T cells in Susac syndrome. TCRdb re-analysed the immunoSEQ multiplex PCR reads in MiXCR, keeping a single row per CDR3 protein. The sample holds roughly 190,000 distinct CDR3 sequences; roughly 92% are singletons and the top ten take 0.095% to 0.12%. Sequencing input: CD4+ T cells from PBMCs. These receptor sequences come from a human donor in good health. CDR3s include the opening cysteine and the closing phenylalanine or tryptophan. A D gene is named only where the DNA matches it firmly. Expanded clones are given a class, and other clones once, few, many or no size at all.

NA	TRBV3-1	TRBJ2-1	NA	TGTGCCAGCAGACTTCCCCCGGGGAGTGAGCAGTTCTTC	CASRLPPGSEQFF
NA	TRBV21-1	TRBJ1-2	NA	TGTGCCAGCAGCAATGGGGGGAACTATGGCTACACCTTC	CASSNGGNYGYTF
NA	TRBV29-1	TRBJ2-1	NA	TGCAGCGTTGACGAACAGACAGGTAGGAATGAGCAGTTCTTC	CSVDEQTGRNEQFF
NA	TRBV5-1	TRBJ2-5	NA	TGCGCCAGCAGCTTGGGGGCCGCCCAAGAGACCCAGTACTTC	CASSLGAAQETQYF
TRBD2	TRBV19	TRBJ2-3	NA	TGTGCCAGTAGTGTACAGCGGGGGGCAACAGATACGCAGTATTTT	CASSVQRGATDTQYF
NA	TRBV7-9	TRBJ2-2	NA	TGTGCCACCCCGACAGGACCTACCGGGGAGCTGTTTTTT	CATPTGPTGELFF
TRBD2	TRBV7-9	TRBJ2-7	NA	TGTGCCAGCAGCTTTGTCGGGACTAGCGGGGAGTGGCAGTACTTC	CASSFVGTSGEWQYF
NA	TRBV6-4	TRBJ2-2	NA	TGTGCCAGCAGTGACGCCGGGGGTACCGGGGAGCTGTTTTTT	CASSDAGGTGELFF
NA	TRBV18	TRBJ1-4	NA	TGTGCCAGCTCACCATACGGGCCCCGGGGGGGTGAAAAACTGTTTTTT	CASSPYGPRGGEKLFF
NA	TRBV6-6	TRBJ1-2	NA	TGTGCCAGCAGTGTAGGTCGGGGGAGCGGCTACACCTTC	CASSVGRGSGYTF
NA	TRBV7-2	TRBJ2-5	NA	TGTGCCACGACAGGGGGTCTAGCGGGGATGCCTACCTACTTC	CATTGGLAGMPTYF
NA	TRBV5-4	TRBJ2-5	NA	TGTGCCAGCAGCCGGGTTGGGGTCGAGGAGACCCAGTACTTC	CASSRVGVEETQYF
NA	TRBV15	TRBJ2-6	once	TGTGCCACCAGCAGAGTTCGATTTGGGGGGCCCCACTCTGGGGCCAACGTCCTGACTTTC	CATSRVRFGGPHSGANVLTF
NA	TRBV6-6	TRBJ2-3	NA	TGTGCCAGCAAGGACCACACAGATACGCAGTATTTT	CASKDHTDTQYF
TRBD1	TRBV13	TRBJ1-3	NA	TGTGCCAGCAGCCGACGGACAGGGGGTTTCGTCTCTGGAAACACCATATATTTT	CASSRRTGGFVSGNTIYF
TRBD1	TRBV28	TRBJ2-6	NA	TGTGCCAGCAGTTTCTACAGGGGGAGCTCTGGGGCCAACGTCCTGACTTTC	CASSFYRGSSGANVLTF
NA	TRBV11-2	TRBJ2-3	NA	TGTGCCAGCAGCTTAGATCCGGGGGGCGTAGATACGCAGTATTTT	CASSLDPGGVDTQYF